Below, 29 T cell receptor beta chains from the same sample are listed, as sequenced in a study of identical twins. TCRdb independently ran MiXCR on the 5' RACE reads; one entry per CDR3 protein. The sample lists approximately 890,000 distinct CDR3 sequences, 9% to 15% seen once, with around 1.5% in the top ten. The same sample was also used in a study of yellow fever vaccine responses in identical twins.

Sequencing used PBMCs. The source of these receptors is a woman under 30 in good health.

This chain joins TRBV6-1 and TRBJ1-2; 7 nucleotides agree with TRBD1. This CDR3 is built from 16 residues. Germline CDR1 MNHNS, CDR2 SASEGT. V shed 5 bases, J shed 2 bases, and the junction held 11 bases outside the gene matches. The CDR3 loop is CASSPGQTGLNYGYTF. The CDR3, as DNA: TGTGCCAGCAGTCCGGGACAGACCGGCCTGAACTATGGCTACACCTTC.

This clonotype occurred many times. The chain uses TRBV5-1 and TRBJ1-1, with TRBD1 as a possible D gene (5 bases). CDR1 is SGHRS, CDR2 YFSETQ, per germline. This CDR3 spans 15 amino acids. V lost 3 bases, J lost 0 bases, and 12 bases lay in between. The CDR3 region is CASSSTGTVNTEAFF. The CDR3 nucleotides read TGCGCCAGCAGCTCCACTGGGACGGTGAACACTGAAGCTTTCTTT. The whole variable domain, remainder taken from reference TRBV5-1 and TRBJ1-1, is KAGVTQTPRYLIKTRGQQVTLSCSPISGHRSVSWYQQTPGQGLQFLFEYFSETQRNKGNFPGRFSGRQFSNSRSEMNVSTLELGDSALYLCASSSTGTVNTEAFFGQGTRLTVV.

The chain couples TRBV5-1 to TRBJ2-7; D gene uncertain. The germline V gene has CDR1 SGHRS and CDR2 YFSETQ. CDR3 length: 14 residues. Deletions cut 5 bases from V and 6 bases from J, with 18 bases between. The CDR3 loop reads CASREGLRPSEQYV. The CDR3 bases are TGCGCCAGCAGGGAAGGGCTTCGGCCATCCGAGCAGTACGTC.

In nucleotides, the CDR3 is TGCAGTGCTAGTAACGGGAGGGGGTGGTGGTCGGACCAAGAGACCCAGTACTTC. Translation: CSASNGRGWWSDQETQYF. The rearrangement joins TRBV20-1 to TRBJ2-5; 8 positions agree with TRBD2. The germline V gene has CDR1 DFQATT and CDR2 SNEGSKA (reference sequence). The CDR3 covers 18 residues. The V segment lost 3 bases and the J segment 0 bases; nucleotides outside the gene matches: 15.

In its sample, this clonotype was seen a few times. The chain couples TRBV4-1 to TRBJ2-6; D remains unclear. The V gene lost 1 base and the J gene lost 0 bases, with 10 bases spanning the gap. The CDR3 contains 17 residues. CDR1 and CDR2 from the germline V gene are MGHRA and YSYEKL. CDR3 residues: CASSQGSFYSGANVLTF. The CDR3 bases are TGCGCCAGCAGCCAAGGGAGTTTTTACTCTGGGGCCAACGTCCTGACTTTC.

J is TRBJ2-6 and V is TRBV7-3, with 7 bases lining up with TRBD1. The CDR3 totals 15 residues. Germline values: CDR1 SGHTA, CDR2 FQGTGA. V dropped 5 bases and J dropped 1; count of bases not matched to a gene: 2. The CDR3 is CASSAQGSGANVLTF. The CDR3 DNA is TGTGCCAGCAGCGCACAGGGGTCTGGGGCCAACGTCCTGACTTTC.

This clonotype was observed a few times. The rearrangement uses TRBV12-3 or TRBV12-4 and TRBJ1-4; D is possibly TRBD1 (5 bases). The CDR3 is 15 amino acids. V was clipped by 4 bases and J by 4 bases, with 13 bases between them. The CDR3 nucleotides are TGTGCCAGCAGTTGGTTAGGTGGGGGTAATGAAAAACTGTTTTTT. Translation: CASSWLGGGNEKLFF.

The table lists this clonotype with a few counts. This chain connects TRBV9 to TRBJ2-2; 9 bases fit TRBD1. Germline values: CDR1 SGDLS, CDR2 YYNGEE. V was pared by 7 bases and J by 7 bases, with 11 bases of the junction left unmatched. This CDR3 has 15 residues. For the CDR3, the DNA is TGTGCCAGCGGGAGGAACAGGGGGCTCGTCGGGGAGCTGTTTTTT. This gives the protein CASGRNRGLVGELFF.

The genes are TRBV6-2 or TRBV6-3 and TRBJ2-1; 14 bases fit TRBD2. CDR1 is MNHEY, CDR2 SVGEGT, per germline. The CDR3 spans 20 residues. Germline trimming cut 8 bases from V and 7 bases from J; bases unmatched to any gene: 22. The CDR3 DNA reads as TGTGCCAGCGCGCCTTCAACGACTAGCGGGGGGGGTATGTTGAGGAATGAGCAGTTCTTC. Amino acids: CASAPSTTSGGGMLRNEQFF.

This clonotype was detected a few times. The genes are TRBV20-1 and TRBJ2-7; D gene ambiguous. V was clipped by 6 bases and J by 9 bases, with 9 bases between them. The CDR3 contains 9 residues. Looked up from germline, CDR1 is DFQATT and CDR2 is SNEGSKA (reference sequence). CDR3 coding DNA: TGCAGTGCCAGCCCGGGGCAGTACTTC. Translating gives CSASPGQYF.

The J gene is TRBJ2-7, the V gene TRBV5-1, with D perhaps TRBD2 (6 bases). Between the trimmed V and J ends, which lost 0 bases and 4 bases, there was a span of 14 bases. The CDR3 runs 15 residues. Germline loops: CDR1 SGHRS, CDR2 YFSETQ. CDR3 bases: TGCGCCAGCAGCTTGGGGGGGGTAGGAAGTTACGAGCAGTACGTC. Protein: CASSLGGVGSYEQYV.

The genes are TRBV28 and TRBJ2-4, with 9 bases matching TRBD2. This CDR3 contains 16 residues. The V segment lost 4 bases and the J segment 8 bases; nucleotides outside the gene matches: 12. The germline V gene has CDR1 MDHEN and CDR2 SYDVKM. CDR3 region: CASSSFAGGRVDIQYF. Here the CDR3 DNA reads TGTGCCAGCAGTTCCTTTGCGGGAGGGAGGGTAGACATTCAGTACTTC.

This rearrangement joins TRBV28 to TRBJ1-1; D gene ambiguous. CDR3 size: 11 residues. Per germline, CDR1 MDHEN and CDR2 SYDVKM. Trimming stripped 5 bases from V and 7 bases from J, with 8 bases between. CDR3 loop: CASSLTYEAFF. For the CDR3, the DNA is TGTGCCAGCAGTCTCACATATGAAGCTTTCTTT.

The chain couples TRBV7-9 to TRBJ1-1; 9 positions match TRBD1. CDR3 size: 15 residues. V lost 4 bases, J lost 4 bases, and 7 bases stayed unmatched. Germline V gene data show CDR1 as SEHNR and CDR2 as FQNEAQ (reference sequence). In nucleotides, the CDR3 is TGTGCCAGCAGCTCCCCGGGACAGGGAGGCACTGAAGCTTTCTTT. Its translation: CASSSPGQGGTEAFF.

CDR3 residues: CASSEPGLALLDTQYF. In nucleotides, the CDR3 is TGTGCCAGCAGCGAACCGGGACTAGCTCTACTGGATACGCAGTATTTT. The chain combines TRBV5-4 with TRBJ2-3; 9 nucleotides agree with TRBD2. The CDR3 has 16 amino acids. Germline loops: CDR1 SGHNT, CDR2 YYREEE (reference sequence). J was trimmed by 6 bases and V by 4 bases; bases with no gene match: 12. Full variable domain (missing parts from reference TRBV5-4 and TRBJ2-3): ETGVTQSPTHLIKTRGQQVTLRCSSQSGHNTVSWYQQALGQGPQFIFQYYREEENGRGNFPPRFSGLQFPNYSSELNVNALELDDSALYLCASSEPGLALLDTQYFGPGTRLTVL.

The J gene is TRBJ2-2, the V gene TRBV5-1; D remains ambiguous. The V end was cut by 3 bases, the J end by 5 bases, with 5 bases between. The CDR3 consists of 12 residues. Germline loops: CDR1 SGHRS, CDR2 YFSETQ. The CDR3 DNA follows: TGCGCCAGCAGCTCCCAGACCGGGGAGCTGTTTTTT. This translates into CASSSQTGELFF.

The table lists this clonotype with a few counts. The CDR3 DNA follows: TGTGCCAGCAGTCCGGAGACAGATACGCAGTATTTT. It is translated as CASSPETDTQYF. This chain connects TRBV2 to TRBJ2-3; D remains unclear. The CDR3 sequence is 12 residues long. Per the germline V gene, CDR1 is SNHLY and CDR2 is FYNNEI. Trimming took 5 bases from V and 3 from J, leaving 6 bases between them.

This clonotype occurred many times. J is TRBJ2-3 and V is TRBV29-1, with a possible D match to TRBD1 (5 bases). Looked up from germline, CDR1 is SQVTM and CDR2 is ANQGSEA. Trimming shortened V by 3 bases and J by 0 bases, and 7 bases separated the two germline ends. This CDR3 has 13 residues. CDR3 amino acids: CSVDRQSTDTQYF. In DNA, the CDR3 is TGCAGCGTTGACCGACAGAGCACAGATACGCAGTATTTT.

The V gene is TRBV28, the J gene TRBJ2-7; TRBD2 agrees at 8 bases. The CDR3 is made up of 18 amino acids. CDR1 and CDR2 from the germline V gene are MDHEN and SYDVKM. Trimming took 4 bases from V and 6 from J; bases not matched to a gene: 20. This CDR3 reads CASSSRGFAGSAGGEQYF. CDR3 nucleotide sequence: TGTGCCAGCAGTTCGCGGGGATTCGCGGGATCCGCGGGGGGCGAGCAGTACTTC.

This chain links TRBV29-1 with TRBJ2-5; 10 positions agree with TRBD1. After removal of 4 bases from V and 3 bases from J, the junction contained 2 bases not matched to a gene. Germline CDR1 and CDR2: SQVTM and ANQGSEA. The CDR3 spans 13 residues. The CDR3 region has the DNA TGCAGCGTTGCGGGACAGGGGAAAGAGACCCAGTACTTC. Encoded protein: CSVAGQGKETQYF.

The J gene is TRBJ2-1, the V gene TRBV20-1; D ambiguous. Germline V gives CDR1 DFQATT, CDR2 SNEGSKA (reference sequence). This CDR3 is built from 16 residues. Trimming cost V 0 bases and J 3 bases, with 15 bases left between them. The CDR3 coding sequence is TGCAGTGCTAGAGATATGGGGTCGCGGAACTACAATGAGCAGTTCTTC. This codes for CSARDMGSRNYNEQFF.

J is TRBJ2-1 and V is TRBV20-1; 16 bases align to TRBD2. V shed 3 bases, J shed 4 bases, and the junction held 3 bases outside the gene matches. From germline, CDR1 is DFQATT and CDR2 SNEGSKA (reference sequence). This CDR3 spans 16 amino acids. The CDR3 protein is CSASGTSGGVYNEQFF. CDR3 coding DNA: TGCAGTGCTAGTGGGACTAGCGGGGGGGTGTACAATGAGCAGTTCTTC.

In DNA, the CDR3 is TGCGCCAGCGCCGCAGAGGGTGGCAATCAGCCCCAGCATTTT. This codes for CASAAEGGNQPQHF. The chain combines TRBV5-1 with TRBJ1-5; D is unclear. The CDR3 spans 14 residues. The germline V gene encodes CDR1 SGHRS and CDR2 YFSETQ. With 7 bases removed from V and 2 bases from J, the gap between germline ends came to 13 bases.

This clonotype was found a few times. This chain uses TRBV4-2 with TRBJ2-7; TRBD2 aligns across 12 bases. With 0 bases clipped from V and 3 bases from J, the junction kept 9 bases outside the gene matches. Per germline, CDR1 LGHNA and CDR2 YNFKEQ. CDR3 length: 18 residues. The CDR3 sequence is CASSQDLFPGLAGYEQYF. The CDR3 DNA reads TGTGCCAGCAGCCAAGATCTTTTCCCGGGACTAGCGGGCTACGAGCAGTACTTC.

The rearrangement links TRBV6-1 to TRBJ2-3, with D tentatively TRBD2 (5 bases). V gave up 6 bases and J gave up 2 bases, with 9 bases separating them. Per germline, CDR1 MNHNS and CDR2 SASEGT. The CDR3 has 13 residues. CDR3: CASRLAPTDTQYF. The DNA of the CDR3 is TGTGCCAGCAGGCTAGCACCCACAGATACGCAGTATTTT.

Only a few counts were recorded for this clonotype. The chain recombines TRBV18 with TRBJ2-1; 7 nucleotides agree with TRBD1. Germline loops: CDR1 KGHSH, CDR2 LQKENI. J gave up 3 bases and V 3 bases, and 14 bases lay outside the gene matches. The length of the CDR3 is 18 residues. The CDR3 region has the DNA TGTGCCAGCTCACCGTTGGACAGGCCCTCCAGGAACTACAATGAGCAGTTCTTC. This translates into CASSPLDRPSRNYNEQFF.

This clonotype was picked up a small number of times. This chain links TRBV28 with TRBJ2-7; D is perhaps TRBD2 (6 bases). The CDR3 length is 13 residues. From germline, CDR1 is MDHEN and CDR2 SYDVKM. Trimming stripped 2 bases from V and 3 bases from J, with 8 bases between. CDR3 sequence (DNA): TGTGCCAGCAGTTTACGGGAGAGCTACGAGCAGTACGTC. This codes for CASSLRESYEQYV.

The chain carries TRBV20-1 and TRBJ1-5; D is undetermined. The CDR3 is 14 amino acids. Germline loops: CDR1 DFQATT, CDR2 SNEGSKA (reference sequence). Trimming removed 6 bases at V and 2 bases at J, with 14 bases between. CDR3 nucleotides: TGCAGTGCCCCTAGTCGGGGAGGCAATCAGCCCCAGCATTTT. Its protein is CSAPSRGGNQPQHF.

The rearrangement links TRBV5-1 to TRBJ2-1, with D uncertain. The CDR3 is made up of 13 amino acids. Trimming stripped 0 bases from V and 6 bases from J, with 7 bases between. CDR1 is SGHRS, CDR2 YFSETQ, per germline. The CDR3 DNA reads TGCGCCAGCAGCTTGGGTGTAGCCAATGAGCAGTTCTTC. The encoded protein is CASSLGVANEQFF.